These 5 T cell receptor beta chains were sequenced from one sample in a study of shared clonotypes between healthy human individuals. Profiled with immunoSEQ multiplex PCR; TCRdb holds only in-frame clones, not every one. The sample includes hundreds of thousands of clones, about three quarters of them seen just once. Specimen: memory CD4+ T cells sorted from blood. The subset denotes: CD45RA-negative fraction. These receptors came from a woman aged 30 to 39 in good health.

Regarding this clone: Other DNA sequences in this specimen translate into the identical CDR3. V usage is TRBV6-6 and J usage is TRBJ2-3, with D perhaps matching TRBD2 (5 bases). Between the trimmed V and J ends, which lost 2 bases and 0 bases, there was a span of 12 bases. Germline CDR1 and CDR2: MNHNY and SVGAGI (reference sequence). The CDR3 is 16 residues long. CDR3 DNA: TGTGCCAGCAGTTACACTGGCGGGCGTAGCACAGATACGCAGTATTTT. This codes for CASSYTGGRSTDTQYF.

The gene calls are TRBV5-1 and TRBJ1-4; maybe TRBD1 (6 bases). The CDR3 is 12 amino acids. Deletions cut 7 bases from V and 6 bases from J, with 10 bases between. CDR1 is SGHRS and CDR2 is YFSETQ in the germline V gene. CDR3 in DNA: TGCGCCAGCGGGGGGGCTGATGAAAAACTGTTTTTT. The encoded protein is CASGGADEKLFF.

This clone has more than one count but fewer than ten. The J gene is TRBJ2-2, the V gene TRBV19, with D perhaps matching TRBD2 (6 bases). CDR3 length equals 16 residues. Germline lookup yields CDR1 LNHDA and CDR2 SQIVND (reference sequence). V gave up 6 bases and J gave up 7 bases, with 21 bases separating them. CDR3 DNA sequence: TGTGCCAGTAGGACCCTGGAGGGGCGCGGAATCGGGGAGCTGTTTTTT. It encodes CASRTLEGRGIGELFF.

The chain recombines TRBV27 with TRBJ2-7, with D tentatively TRBD2 (5 bases). This CDR3 is built from 15 residues. Germline-derived CDR1 and CDR2 are MNHEY and SMNVEV (reference sequence). Trimming stripped 5 bases from V and 4 bases from J, with 18 bases between. The CDR3 nucleotides read TGTGCCAGCAGTAGGTCTAGCCACTCTTATTACGAGCAGTACTTC. Protein sequence: CASSRSSHSYYEQYF.

The chain uses TRBV25-1 and TRBJ2-5, with D possibly TRBD2 on 5 matching bases. CDR3 size: 16 residues. CDR1 is MGHDK, CDR2 SYGVNS, per germline. Trimming pared 6 bases from V and 1 base from J, leaving 18 bases between. The CDR3 sequence is CASSKDPTDSQETQYF. The CDR3 DNA reads as TGTGCCAGCAGCAAGGACCCCACGGACTCCCAAGAGACCCAGTACTTC. The full variable domain, with the rest looked up from reference TRBV25-1 and TRBJ2-5, is EADIYQTPRYLVIGTGKKITLECSQTMGHDKMYWYQQDPGMELHLIHYSYGVNSTEKGDLSSESTVSRIRTEHFPLTLESARPSHTSQYLCASSKDPTDSQETQYFGPGTRLLVL.